Shown below are 26 T cell receptor beta chains from a single sample sequenced in a study of T cell responses to AZD1222 COVID-19 vaccine. Libraries were prepared by immunoSEQ multiplex PCR; TCRdb keeps only in-frame clonotypes and omits some of them. The sample yields about 130,000 clones, about nine tenths seen once. Material: peripheral blood, obtained on day 0 of AZD1222 vaccination. The receptors here all came from an adult in good health.

The J gene is TRBJ1-5, the V gene TRBV29-1; D remains unclear. The V and J ends lost 6 bases and 0 bases respectively, with 9 bases between them. Germline V CDR1 and CDR2: SQVTM, ANQGSEA. The CDR3 totals 13 residues. The CDR3 sequence is CSVTVNSNQPQHF. The CDR3 DNA reads as TGCAGCGTCACAGTGAATAGCAATCAGCCCCAGCATTTT.

Written as DNA, the CDR3 is TGTGCCAGCAGCACCGATTATGGCGGGGAGCTGTTTTTT. This sequence encodes CASSTDYGGELFF. This rearrangement joins TRBV5-6 to TRBJ2-2; no firm D call. The CDR3 consists of 13 residues. Germline V CDR1 and CDR2: SGHDT, YYEEEE. The V end lost 4 bases, the J end lost 7 bases, and 11 bases lay between the germline ends. Full variable domain (missing parts from reference TRBV5-6 and TRBJ2-2): DAGVTQSPTHLIKTRGQQVTLRCSPKSGHDTVSWYQQALGQGPQFIFQYYEEEERQRGNFPDRFSGHQFPNYSSELNVNALLLGDSALYLCASSTDYGGELFFGEGSRLTVL.

The chain couples TRBV6-2 or TRBV6-3 to TRBJ2-7; 9 bases agree with TRBD1. J gave up 2 bases and V 6 bases, and 5 bases lay outside the gene matches. This CDR3 comprises 14 residues. The V gene's germline CDR1 is MNHEY and CDR2 SVGEGT. The CDR3 loop is CASSSWTGAYEQYF. The CDR3 nucleotides are TGTGCCAGCAGCTCCTGGACAGGGGCCTACGAGCAGTACTTC.

V and J are TRBV10-3 and TRBJ1-1; no reliable D call. Germline CDR1 is ENHRY and CDR2 is SYGVKD. The ends were cut back, 3 bases at V and 3 bases at J, with 11 bases in the middle. This CDR3 is built from 14 residues. The CDR3 DNA is TGTGCCATCAGTGAAGAGGATGGATACACTGAAGCTTTCTTT. Its translation is CAISEEDGYTEAFF.

The chain recombines TRBV19 with TRBJ2-5; D gene ambiguous. Germline CDR1 LNHDA, CDR2 SQIVND (reference sequence). The V gene lost 6 bases and the J gene lost 1 base, with 9 bases spanning the gap. This CDR3 is built from 13 residues. This CDR3 reads CASSRRAQETQYF. The CDR3 bases are TGTGCCAGTAGCCGAAGGGCCCAAGAGACCCAGTACTTC.

The CDR3 spells CASSYSTGPGGYTF. The CDR3 region has the DNA TGTGCCAGCAGTTACTCGACCGGCCCAGGCGGCTACACCTTC. The chain employs TRBV6-2 or TRBV6-3 and TRBJ1-2, with D unresolved. The germline V gene encodes CDR1 MNHEY and CDR2 SVGEGT. The CDR3 contains 14 residues. The ends were cut back, 0 bases at V and 8 bases at J, with 13 bases in the middle.

The chain links TRBV28 to TRBJ2-7, with 8 bases that match TRBD1. Germline-derived CDR1 and CDR2 are MDHEN and SYDVKM. The length of the CDR3 is 14 residues. The ends lost 1 base at V and 6 bases at J; junction bases unmatched: 5. CDR3 nucleotides: TGTGCCAGCAGTTTATTGGACAGGGTAGTCGAGCAGTACTTC. Translation: CASSLLDRVVEQYF.

The V and J genes are TRBV10-3 and TRBJ1-4; D perhaps matches TRBD1 (5 bases). There are 13 residues in the CDR3. V was pared by 6 bases and J by 8 bases, with 13 bases between. Germline assignment: CDR1 ENHRY and CDR2 SYGVKD. The CDR3 loop is CAIREGLWEKLFF. In DNA, the CDR3 is TGTGCCATCAGGGAGGGGCTTTGGGAAAAACTGTTTTTT.

This clone has just a few counts. The rearrangement uses TRBV5-1 and TRBJ2-1; D is perhaps TRBD2 (6 bases). This CDR3 spans 14 amino acids. Germline V lookup: CDR1 SGHRS, CDR2 YFSETQ. V gave up 0 bases and J gave up 8 bases, with 12 bases separating them. The CDR3: CASSLEFERDEQFF. In nucleotides, the CDR3 is TGCGCCAGCAGCTTGGAATTCGAGCGGGATGAGCAGTTCTTC. The full variable domain, rest sourced from reference TRBV5-1 and TRBJ2-1, is KAGVTQTPRYLIKTRGQQVTLSCSPISGHRSVSWYQQTPGQGLQFLFEYFSETQRNKGNFPGRFSGRQFSNSRSEMNVSTLELGDSALYLCASSLEFERDEQFFGPGTRLTVL.

The chain uses TRBV7-2 and TRBJ1-3; D not certain. This CDR3 comprises 15 residues. Germline values: CDR1 SGHTA, CDR2 FQGNSA. Trimming stripped 2 bases from V and 4 bases from J, with 12 bases between. Here the CDR3 reads CASSLPDGPGNTIYF. In nucleotides, the CDR3 is TGTGCCAGCAGCTTACCTGACGGGCCAGGAAACACCATATATTTT. Filled out from reference TRBV7-2 and TRBJ1-3, the complete variable domain reads GAGVSQSPSNKVTEKGKDVELRCDPISGHTALYWYRQSLGQGLEFLIYFQGNSAPDKSGLPSDRFSAERTGGSVSTLTIQRTQQEDSAVYLCASSLPDGPGNTIYFGEGSWLTVV.

The rearrangement links TRBV18 to TRBJ1-3, with D tentatively TRBD1 (5 bases). CDR1 is KGHSH, CDR2 LQKENI, per germline. This CDR3 region has 17 residues. The V end was cut by 3 bases, the J end by 0 bases, with 15 bases between. CDR3 sequence reads: CASSPRTNRISGNTIYF. The CDR3 DNA reads as TGTGCCAGCTCACCCCGGACAAATAGGATCTCTGGAAACACCATATATTTT. The variable domain in full, with the rest retrieved from reference TRBV18 and TRBJ1-3, is NAGVMQNPRHLVRRRGQEARLRCSPMKGHSHVYWYRQLPEEGLKFMVYLQKENIIDESGMPKERFSAEFPKEGPSILRIQQVVRGDSAAYFCASSPRTNRISGNTIYFGEGSWLTVV.

The chain employs TRBV2 and TRBJ1-5; unclear D gene. The CDR3 is 13 residues long. CDR1 SNHLY and CDR2 FYNNEI come from the germline V gene. V shed 1 base and J shed 4 bases, with 5 bases lying between them. CDR3 bases: TGTGCCAGCAGTGAAGAGGTGAATCAGCCCCAGCATTTT. It yields the protein CASSEEVNQPQHF.

The CDR3 sequence: CASSLEAGGLTDTQYF. The DNA for the CDR3 is TGCGCCAGCAGCTTGGAAGCGGGGGGACTCACAGATACGCAGTATTTT. The J gene is TRBJ2-3, the V gene TRBV5-1; 9 positions agree with TRBD2. The germline V gene has CDR1 SGHRS and CDR2 YFSETQ. The junction had 4 bases not matched to a gene; V was cut back by 0 bases and J by 2 bases. This CDR3 has 16 amino acids.

The rearrangement uses TRBV7-9 and TRBJ1-4; D might be TRBD1 (5 bases). In germline, CDR1 is SEHNR, CDR2 FQNEAQ (reference sequence). Between the trimmed V and J ends, which lost 4 bases and 8 bases, there was a span of 17 bases. CDR3 length: 15 residues. The CDR3 region has the DNA TGTGCCAGCAGCTCACAAAGGGACCAAACCGAAAAACTGTTTTTT. Amino acid sequence: CASSSQRDQTEKLFF.

The chain carries TRBV4-1 and TRBJ1-4, with unresolved D. The germline V and J ends were trimmed by 2 bases and 5 bases, with 18 bases remaining between them. Germline V CDR1 and CDR2: MGHRA, YSYEKL. CDR3 length equals 17 residues. CDR3 sequence reads: CASSQPRLGKANEKLFF. CDR3 bases: TGCGCCAGCAGCCAACCTCGGTTAGGGAAGGCCAATGAAAAACTGTTTTTT.

The chain employs TRBV5-8 and TRBJ1-5; perhaps TRBD1 as D (6 bases). Germline V lookup: CDR1 SGHTS, CDR2 YDEGEE. The CDR3 contains 14 residues. V lost 3 bases to trimming and J lost 4 bases, with 11 bases between them. The CDR3 DNA is TGTGCCAGCAGCTGGACAACAGGGAATCAGCCCCAGCATTTT. Its translation: CASSWTTGNQPQHF.

The V call is TRBV9, the J call TRBJ1-2; D is ambiguous. CDR3 length equals 15 residues. V lost 0 bases and J 4 bases, leaving 13 bases between the germline ends. Germline CDR1 SGDLS, CDR2 YYNGEE. CDR3 protein: CASSVGGLSSYGYTF. CDR3 sequence (DNA): TGTGCCAGCAGCGTAGGTGGACTTTCGAGCTATGGCTACACCTTC.

V is TRBV5-1 and J is TRBJ2-2; D remains unclear. With 4 bases removed from V and 0 bases from J, the gap between germline ends came to 10 bases. Germline values: CDR1 SGHRS, CDR2 YFSETQ. The CDR3 contains 15 residues. In DNA form, the CDR3 reads TGCGCCAGCAGCGACCAGATATCGAACACCGGGGAGCTGTTTTTT. Protein sequence: CASSDQISNTGELFF.

The chain employs TRBV24-1 and TRBJ2-1; D remains unclear. V was clipped by 2 bases and J by 5 bases, with 3 bases between them. The CDR3 is 12 residues long. Germline V gene lookup returns CDR1 KGHDR and CDR2 SFDVKD. This chain's CDR3 is CATSDYHNEQFF. The CDR3 DNA follows: TGTGCCACCAGTGATTACCACAATGAGCAGTTCTTC.

This chain uses TRBV6-5 with TRBJ2-7; D remains unclear. This CDR3 comprises 13 residues. Germline V gives CDR1 MNHEY, CDR2 SVGAGI. With 0 bases removed from V and 4 bases from J, the gap between germline ends came to 7 bases. CDR3 DNA sequence: TGTGCCAGCAGTTACTCGTTAAAATACGAGCAGTACTTC. It specifies CASSYSLKYEQYF.

This clone was found a few times. The rearrangement uses TRBV12-3 or TRBV12-4 and TRBJ1-3; the D is unclear. The V end lost 2 bases, the J end lost 4 bases, and 6 bases lay between the germline ends. The CDR3 loop spans 13 amino acids. CDR3 sequence (DNA): TGTGCCAGCAGTTTAATAGAGGGAAACACCATATATTTT. Its protein product is CASSLIEGNTIYF.

This chain uses TRBV19 with TRBJ2-1; 7 nucleotides line up with TRBD2. With 1 base clipped from V and 3 bases from J, the junction kept 6 bases outside the gene matches. The CDR3 has 16 residues. CDR1 is LNHDA and CDR2 is SQIVND in the germline V gene (reference sequence). The CDR3 coding sequence is TGTGCCAGTAGTATAGGCGGGGGAGCCAACTACAATGAGCAGTTCTTC. Protein product: CASSIGGGANYNEQFF.

The CDR3 bases are TGCGCCAGCAGCTTCGGGGCCGAGCAGTACTTC. This codes for CASSFGAEQYF. This chain uses TRBV5-1 with TRBJ2-7; D may match TRBD1 or TRBD2 (5 bases each). Per germline, CDR1 SGHRS and CDR2 YFSETQ. This CDR3 region has 11 residues. V shed 2 bases and J shed 6 bases, with 6 bases lying between them.

The chain couples TRBV5-1 to TRBJ2-7; 9 positions match TRBD2. Germline V gene data show CDR1 as SGHRS and CDR2 as YFSETQ. Unmatched junction bases numbered 4, after V lost 8 bases and J lost 1 base. This CDR3 contains 13 residues. The CDR3 sequence is CASRRGGSYEQYF. CDR3 nucleotides: TGCGCCAGTCGGCGGGGGGGATCCTACGAGCAGTACTTC.

This clone has more than one count but fewer than ten. The genes are TRBV27 and TRBJ2-1; possible D gene TRBD2, 6 bases. Per the germline V gene, CDR1 is MNHEY and CDR2 is SMNVEV (reference sequence). Trimming took off 5 bases at V and 0 bases at J, with 8 bases between the two ends. CDR3 size: 14 residues. DNA of the CDR3: TGTGCCAGCAGTCAGGAGGGCTCCTACAATGAGCAGTTCTTC. This codes for CASSQEGSYNEQFF.

The chain links TRBV12-3 or TRBV12-4 to TRBJ1-2; D gene ambiguous. V shed 6 bases and J shed 2 bases, with 10 bases lying between them. This CDR3 spans 13 amino acids. The CDR3 DNA follows: TGTGCCAGCAGCCCCGCCAGCAACTATGGCTACACCTTC. This translates into CASSPASNYGYTF.